These 32 T cell receptor beta chains came from one sample sequenced in a study of T cell changes during pregnancy in multiple sclerosis. The assay was immunoSEQ multiplex PCR, and TCRdb's table has in-frame clones only and misses some. The sample shows under 55,000 clones, around nine tenths of them seen only once. This sample comprised CD4+ T cells from peripheral blood mononuclear cells, obtained before pregnancy. The receptors were sampled from a female donor with multiple sclerosis, enrolled in a pregnancy study.

The rearrangement links TRBV6-1 to TRBJ2-5, with TRBD2 matching 8 bases. With V trimmed by 2 bases and J by 5 bases, 19 bases remained unmatched. CDR1 and CDR2 (germline): MNHNS, SASEGT. The CDR3 extends over 19 amino acids. The CDR3 DNA follows: TGTGCCAGCAGTGAAAGGCTTCGGGAGGGCGGGAGTAAAAGGGAGACCCAGTACTTC. Residues: CASSERLREGGSKRETQYF.

This chain uses TRBV19 with TRBJ2-3; D gene ambiguous. Trimming took 5 bases from V and 1 from J, leaving 10 bases between them. The CDR3 has 14 residues. Germline V gene sequence: CDR1 LNHDA, CDR2 SQIVND (reference sequence). CDR3 residues: CASSGQTGTDTQYF. Here the CDR3 DNA reads TGTGCCAGTAGTGGGCAGACGGGCACAGATACGCAGTATTTT.

CDR3 nucleotide sequence: TGTGCCAGCCAAGGCGGATATAGCAATCAGCCCCAGCATTTT. Translated, it gives CASQGGYSNQPQHF. The rearrangement links TRBV6-1 to TRBJ1-5; no reliable D call. The CDR3 spans 14 residues. Trimming cost V 8 bases and J 0 bases, with 11 bases left between them. Germline CDR1 and CDR2: MNHNS and SASEGT.

The rearrangement uses TRBV5-4 and TRBJ2-2; D is possibly TRBD2 (6 bases). The CDR3 is 14 residues long. Per germline, CDR1 SGHNT and CDR2 YYREEE (reference sequence). Trimming pared 4 bases from V and 6 bases from J, leaving 13 bases between. Written as DNA, the CDR3 is TGTGCCAGCAGCCCGCCCGGGACTTCCGGGGAGCTGTTTTTT. Protein sequence: CASSPPGTSGELFF.

J is TRBJ2-1 and V is TRBV7-6, with D tentatively TRBD1 (6 bases). The CDR3 has 14 residues. CDR1 SGHVS and CDR2 FNYEAQ come from the germline V gene. V gave up 5 bases and J gave up 8 bases, with 16 bases separating them. The chain's CDR3 is CASSPPGVWDEQFF. The CDR3, as DNA: TGTGCCAGCAGCCCCCCAGGGGTTTGGGATGAGCAGTTCTTC. Full variable domain (outside the CDR3, taken from reference TRBV7-6 and TRBJ2-1): GAGVSQSPRYKVTKRGQDVALRCDPISGHVSLYWYRQALGQGPEFLTYFNYEAQQDKSGLPNDRFSAERPEGSISTLTIQRTEQRDSAMYRCASSPPGVWDEQFFGPGTRLTVL.

The J gene is TRBJ2-7, the V gene TRBV2; TRBD1 matches 7 bases. After removal of 6 bases from V and 3 bases from J, the junction contained 5 bases not matched to a gene. Germline loops: CDR1 SNHLY, CDR2 FYNNEI. The CDR3 extends over 13 amino acids. CDR3 residues: CASRGDSYYEQYF. In nucleotides, the CDR3 is TGTGCCAGCAGAGGGGACAGCTACTACGAGCAGTACTTC.

V and J are TRBV5-4 and TRBJ2-3; 7 positions match TRBD1. The CDR3 totals 16 residues. Per the germline V gene, CDR1 is SGHNT and CDR2 is YYREEE (reference sequence). V trimming: 4 bases; J trimming: 4 bases; junction bases outside the gene matches: 12. The CDR3 bases are TGTGCCAGCAGCGAGAGACAGGGTTTGTCCGCAGATACGCAGTATTTT. It translates to CASSERQGLSADTQYF.

The V and J genes are TRBV19 and TRBJ2-7; 8 nucleotides agree with TRBD2. The CDR3 has 15 residues. Germline V gene data show CDR1 as LNHDA and CDR2 as SQIVND (reference sequence). V lost 1 base, J lost 5 bases, and 7 bases stayed unmatched. CDR3 nucleotide sequence: TGTGCCAGTAGTATAGGAGGAGGACTAGCTGACGAGCAGTACTTC. It is translated as CASSIGGGLADEQYF. The full variable domain, rest sourced from reference TRBV19 and TRBJ2-7, is DGGITQSPKYLFRKEGQNVTLSCEQNLNHDAMYWYRQDPGQGLRLIYYSQIVNDFQKGDIAEGYSVSREKKESFPLTVTSAQKNPTAFYLCASSIGGGLADEQYFGPGTRLTVT.

This rearrangement joins TRBV6-5 to TRBJ2-7; D is uncertain. This CDR3 is built from 11 residues. Germline V CDR1 and CDR2: MNHEY, SVGAGI. V was clipped by 8 bases and J by 6 bases, with 11 bases between them. The CDR3 nucleotides read TGTGCCAGCCTACTCAACGGCGAGCAGTACTTC. Translated, it gives CASLLNGEQYF.

The V and J genes are TRBV19 and TRBJ1-1; D might be TRBD1 (6 bases). Germline CDR1 reads LNHDA; CDR2 reads SQIVND (reference sequence). Deletions cut 6 bases from V and 6 bases from J, with 17 bases between. This CDR3 region has 14 residues. This CDR3 reads CASRRTGQLPEAFF. CDR3 DNA sequence: TGTGCCAGTAGGCGCACAGGACAGCTTCCTGAAGCTTTCTTT.

J is TRBJ1-2 and V is TRBV27; tentative D call: TRBD1 (5 bases). The ends were cut back, 3 bases at V and 8 bases at J, with 13 bases in the middle. The CDR3 runs 13 residues. Germline assignment: CDR1 MNHEY and CDR2 SMNVEV (reference sequence). Written as DNA, the CDR3 is TGTGCCAGCAGTTTCAACGGGGCGGGGGGCTACACCTTC. Protein sequence: CASSFNGAGGYTF.

This clone was seen once. V and J are TRBV5-1 and TRBJ2-3, with 8 bases that match TRBD1. Germline-derived CDR1 and CDR2 are SGHRS and YFSETQ. With V trimmed by 4 bases and J by 5 bases, 6 bases remained unmatched. There are 14 residues in the CDR3. The CDR3 loop is CASSPVDRGDTQYF. CDR3 DNA: TGCGCCAGCAGCCCAGTAGACAGGGGAGATACGCAGTATTTT.

This chain connects TRBV29-1 to TRBJ2-4; TRBD1 matches 9 bases. The V gene's germline CDR1 is SQVTM and CDR2 ANQGSEA. Losses at the gene ends were 5 bases for V and 8 bases for J; bases not matched to a gene: 1. This CDR3 is 11 amino acids long. CDR3: CSVWDRDIQYF. The DNA for the CDR3 is TGCAGCGTTTGGGACAGGGACATTCAGTACTTC.

This clone was picked up a small number of times. The chain is built from TRBV6-1 and TRBJ1-4; no reliable D call. The CDR3 consists of 14 residues. CDR1 and CDR2 from the germline V gene are MNHNS and SASEGT. V was pared by 4 bases and J by 6 bases, with 12 bases between. The CDR3 sequence: CASSVAGFDEKLFF. The CDR3 DNA reads as TGTGCCAGCAGTGTCGCGGGGTTTGATGAAAAACTGTTTTTT.

The V gene is TRBV6-5, the J gene TRBJ2-2, with D uncertain. The CDR3 is made up of 12 amino acids. V was cut by 3 bases and J by 4 bases, with 3 bases left in between. Germline assignment: CDR1 MNHEY and CDR2 SVGAGI. The CDR3 DNA sequence: TGTGCCAGCAGTTATCGCACCGGGGAGCTGTTTTTT. Translated, it gives CASSYRTGELFF.

The chain has TRBV27 and TRBJ1-1, with 8 bases fitting TRBD1. The CDR3 has 14 residues. The junction had 6 bases not matched to a gene; V was cut back by 6 bases and J by 3 bases. Germline values: CDR1 MNHEY, CDR2 SMNVEV (reference sequence). Here the CDR3 DNA reads TGTGCCAGCAGGGAAACAGGGGGGTACACTGAAGCTTTCTTT. Translation: CASRETGGYTEAFF.

The V call is TRBV27, the J call TRBJ2-1; D is unclear. Germline CDR1 reads MNHEY; CDR2 reads SMNVEV (reference sequence). V shed 6 bases and J shed 8 bases, with 17 bases lying between them. This CDR3 region has 14 residues. Written as DNA, the CDR3 is TGTGCCAGCAGGCCGTCGGCGCGGTCGGATGAGCAGTTCTTC. Amino acids: CASRPSARSDEQFF.

V is TRBV19 and J is TRBJ2-2, with TRBD2 as a possible D gene (6 bases). Looked up from germline, CDR1 is LNHDA and CDR2 is SQIVND (reference sequence). The CDR3 contains 16 residues. V was shortened by 3 bases and J by 4 bases, with 15 bases between the two germline ends. The CDR3 nucleotides are TGTGCCAGTAGTATGGACGGCAGGGACTTCACCGGGGAGCTGTTTTTT. This gives the protein CASSMDGRDFTGELFF. Variable domain in full (rest from reference TRBV19 and TRBJ2-2): DGGITQSPKYLFRKEGQNVTLSCEQNLNHDAMYWYRQDPGQGLRLIYYSQIVNDFQKGDIAEGYSVSREKKESFPLTVTSAQKNPTAFYLCASSMDGRDFTGELFFGEGSRLTVL.

The chain employs TRBV19 and TRBJ1-1; perhaps TRBD1 as D (6 bases). Germline lookup yields CDR1 LNHDA and CDR2 SQIVND (reference sequence). V lost 4 bases and J lost 0, with 9 bases in between. The CDR3 totals 14 residues. The CDR3 DNA is TGTGCCAGTAGTACGGACAGATTGAACACTGAAGCTTTCTTT. This translates into CASSTDRLNTEAFF.

The V call is TRBV5-5, the J call TRBJ2-7; 12 nucleotides align to TRBD1. This CDR3 spans 15 amino acids. CDR1 SGHKS and CDR2 YYEKEE come from the germline V gene (reference sequence). V gave up 0 bases and J gave up 5 bases; unmatched junction bases: 3. CDR3: CASSLAGTGGNEQYF. CDR3 DNA: TGTGCCAGCAGCTTGGCCGGGACAGGGGGCAACGAGCAGTACTTC.

The J gene is TRBJ1-1, the V gene TRBV19; TRBD1 is a possible D gene (5 bases). CDR1 and CDR2 (germline): LNHDA, SQIVND (reference sequence). This CDR3 spans 13 amino acids. V was shortened by 7 bases and J by 4 bases, with 13 bases between the two germline ends. The CDR3 is CASTGRGSTEAFF. The DNA for the CDR3 is TGTGCCAGTACCGGAAGGGGCAGCACTGAAGCTTTCTTT.

The CDR3 protein is CASSAGDTEAFF. CDR3 nucleotides: TGTGCCAGCAGCGCAGGGGACACTGAAGCTTTCTTT. This sequence joins TRBV6-6 and TRBJ1-1; weak D call: TRBD1 (6 bases). The CDR3 extends over 12 amino acids. Per the germline V gene, CDR1 is MNHNY and CDR2 is SVGAGI (reference sequence). V dropped 6 bases and J dropped 3 bases, with 8 bases sitting between them.

CDR3 sequence (DNA): TGTGCCAGCTCACACAGGACTAGCGGGAGAACAGATACGCAGTATTTT. Translating gives CASSHRTSGRTDTQYF. The chain recombines TRBV18 with TRBJ2-3; 13 bases line up with TRBD2. CDR1 and CDR2 (germline): KGHSH, LQKENI. V lost 4 bases, J lost 3 bases, and 4 bases stayed unmatched. The CDR3 covers 16 residues.

The gene calls are TRBV5-6 and TRBJ2-1, with D possibly matching TRBD1 (5 bases). CDR1 and CDR2 (germline): SGHDT, YYEEEE. V was shortened by 0 bases and J by 8 bases, with 9 bases between the two germline ends. The CDR3 runs to 13 residues. DNA of the CDR3: TGTGCCAGCAGCTTGGGGGGCCAGGATGAGCAGTTCTTC. Its protein is CASSLGGQDEQFF.

In its sample, this clone was seen once. V and J are TRBV5-1 and TRBJ2-5; 8 positions agree with TRBD1. Per the germline V gene, CDR1 is SGHRS and CDR2 is YFSETQ. CDR3 size: 17 residues. Trimming cost V 4 bases and J 4 bases; bases outside gene matches: 15. The DNA for the CDR3 is TGCGCCAGCAGCCAGAAATTCGGACAGGGTGGGGGAGAGACCCAGTACTTC. Amino acids: CASSQKFGQGGGETQYF.

The chain uses TRBV27 and TRBJ2-1; 15 nucleotides agree with TRBD2. The J segment lost 6 bases and the V segment lost 6 bases, leaving 6 bases of the junction unmatched. CDR1 and CDR2 from the germline V gene are MNHEY and SMNVEV (reference sequence). CDR3 length equals 16 residues. The CDR3 sequence: CASRGTSGRKVNEQFF. CDR3 nucleotides: TGTGCCAGCAGGGGGACTAGCGGGAGGAAGGTCAATGAGCAGTTCTTC.

The gene calls are TRBV2 and TRBJ2-5, with 10 nucleotides matching TRBD1. The germline V gene encodes CDR1 SNHLY and CDR2 FYNNEI. V lost 7 bases and J lost 4; bases outside the gene matches: 15. The CDR3 is made up of 17 amino acids. CDR3 in DNA: TGTGCCAGCACCACACTACCGGGACAGGGGCTGGGAGAGACCCAGTACTTC. Translation gives CASTTLPGQGLGETQYF. Full variable domain (remainder filled in from reference TRBV2 and TRBJ2-5): EPEVTQTPSHQVTQMGQEVILRCVPISNHLYFYWYRQILGQKVEFLVSFYNNEISEKSEIFDDQFSVERPDGSNFTLKIRSTKLEDSAMYFCASTTLPGQGLGETQYFGPGTRLLVL.

DNA for the CDR3: TGTGCCAGCACGTCCGGGGGGACGGACGGCTATGGCTACACCTTC. Its translation is CASTSGGTDGYGYTF. J is TRBJ1-2 and V is TRBV28, with a tentative D call TRBD1 (5 bases). V dropped 7 bases and J dropped 4 bases, with 19 bases sitting between them. Germline assignment: CDR1 MDHEN and CDR2 SYDVKM. This CDR3 has 15 amino acids.

The V gene is TRBV11-2, the J gene TRBJ2-7; TRBD2 matches 11 bases. V shed 11 bases and J 3 bases; nucleotides not matched to a gene: 12. Germline CDR1 reads SGHAT; CDR2 reads FQNNGV. The CDR3 is 15 amino acids. The CDR3 sequence is CAHLALGLAVYEQYF. The DNA of the CDR3 is TGTGCCCATCTCGCACTGGGACTAGCGGTCTACGAGCAGTACTTC.

This chain uses TRBV2 with TRBJ1-1; 7 nucleotides agree with TRBD1. V dropped 10 bases and J dropped 5; count of bases not matched to a gene: 13. The germline V gene encodes CDR1 SNHLY and CDR2 FYNNEI. The CDR3 loop spans 14 amino acids. The CDR3 sequence is CATLPQGVGTEAFF. CDR3 nucleotide sequence: TGTGCCACCCTTCCTCAGGGGGTAGGGACTGAAGCTTTCTTT.

V is TRBV23-1 and J is TRBJ1-2, with unresolved D. TRBV23-1 counts as an open reading frame of uncertain function. CDR3 length: 10 residues. The germline V and J ends were trimmed by 7 bases and 6 bases, with 6 bases remaining between them. CDR3 region: CASISHGYTF. The CDR3 DNA is TGCGCCAGCATATCTCATGGCTACACCTTC.

This chain connects TRBV6-1 to TRBJ2-7; 7 positions agree with TRBD2. Germline CDR1 is MNHNS and CDR2 is SASEGT. This CDR3 comprises 15 residues. V shed 3 bases and J 7 bases; nucleotides not matched to a gene: 12. The CDR3 sequence: CASSEGGIAGWEQYF. In DNA form, the CDR3 reads TGTGCCAGCAGTGAGGGAGGGATAGCGGGTTGGGAGCAGTACTTC.